This entry features one T cell receptor (beta chain) sequence. Its antigen is still unknown. Base qualities are not at hand, and no much larger clone is one base apart. The data belong to a study of glioma-infiltrating T cells after dendritic cell vaccination (dated by TCRdb to the mid-2010s). For the wider study: The cohort comprised about 15 glioblastoma patients from Phase I and II dendritic cell vaccination trials, 9 newly diagnosed and 6 with recurrent disease. Autologous tumor lysate-pulsed dendritic cell vaccination was administered to the patients between about 2003 and 2012. The vaccine was prepared from monocyte-derived dendritic cells that were cultured for about 7 days with IL-4 and GM-CSF and then pulsed overnight with autologous tumor lysate. Three intradermal dendritic cell vaccine injections were administered to patients at biweekly intervals in the arm below the axilla. Tumor-infiltrating lymphocyte content was quantified and tumor and blood repertoires were compared in dendritic cell-vaccinated glioblastoma patients by deep sequencing of TCR beta CDR3 regions. Survival after dendritic cell vaccination was correlated with TCR sequencing metrics such as TIL content and the overlap between tumor and blood repertoires. What the study reported, not specific to this receptor: TCR clonality showed no direct relationship with survival, which suggests that a diverse polyclonal response may be important. The three-group TCR overlap response model was characterized as speculative, and prospective validation of the model was stated to be required. The cohort was small and heterogeneous, with few patients having full blood and tumor sets and even fewer initial-recurrent tumor pairs. Longer time to progression and overall survival after dendritic cell vaccination were predicted by higher estimated pretreatment TIL content.

Clipping removes 3 bases from V and 1 base from J, with 5 as the unmatched junction base count. Per the germline V gene, SGHRS is the CDR1 and YFSETQ is the CDR2. The CDR3 holds 15 amino acids from the cysteine to the phenylalanine. Only the CDR3 region is kept as DNA, spanning 45 bases read in frame from base 1. Using the immunoSEQ assay, TCRB CDR3 regions were amplified from roughly 2.2 micrograms of genomic DNA, or from all available DNA when less than that was on hand. The multiplex PCR employed 60 forward primers targeting TCR V beta segments and 13 reverse primers targeting J beta segments. Synthetic control templates were spiked into each sample at limiting dilution to estimate reads per starting template. Reads of 87 bp were generated by sequencing on the Illumina HiSeq System. For the original study's pipeline: PCR and sequencing errors were removed by merging closely related sequences with a nearest neighbor algorithm. TCR overlap was measured as the percentage of unique tumor TCR beta sequences also present in the same patient's peripheral blood. Held by TCRdb, this immuneACCESS table contains in-frame sequences only and omits some clones. Under half of the omission traces to an unresolved V gene where checked; the cause of the rest is unknown. Clone size and V and J calls were adopted from that table, with D and trimming inferred from the DNA. This sample is represented by some 87,000 clones; 85% to 90% of them were singletons. Around 3.2% of the sample is taken by the ten largest.

Patients were selected for having adequate residual fresh-frozen tumor tissue and more than two years of available survival data. Molecular status otherwise varied across the glioblastoma patients, but none of them carried an isocitrate dehydrogenase mutation. PBMC collection took place before vaccination, two weeks after the third vaccination, and at tumor progression if progression occurred. The Qiagen DNeasy Blood extraction Kit was used for extraction of genomic DNA. The specimen comprised blood, sampled before dendritic cell vaccination. This TCR derives from a human donor with glioblastoma. This receptor chain uses TRBV5-1 and TRBJ2-3, with 7 bases aligning to TRBD1. For the CDR3, the sequence is CASSSPTGRTDTQYF. The bases are TGCGCCAGCAGCTCCCCGACAGGGCGCACAGATACGCAGTATTTT. Reference TRBV5-1 and TRBJ2-3 proteins supply the regions before and after the CDR3; the full variable domain is: KAGVTQTPRYLIKTRGQQVTLSCSPISGHRSVSWYQQTPGQGLQFLFEYFSETQRNKGNFPGRFSGRQFSNSRSEMNVSTLELGDSALYLCASSSPTGRTDTQYFGPGTRLTVL.